This TCR beta chain was captured in a study of blood T cell repertoires in COVID-19. Overall study context: Donors in the United States, Italy and Spain gave samples during acute or convalescent COVID-19.

Sequencing was performed with immunoSEQ multiplex PCR; in TCRdb, only in-frame clones are kept and a portion is missing. The sample yields approximately 38,000 clones, roughly 89% seen once. The sample consisted of peripheral blood. The receptor's source is a human donor in a cohort sampled during active COVID-19.

CDR3 sequence reads: CASSQPGDRGTEAFF. In nucleotides, the CDR3 is TGCGCCAGCAGCCAACCCGGGGACAGGGGGACTGAAGCTTTCTTT. V usage is TRBV4-1 and J usage is TRBJ1-1; 11 nucleotides line up with TRBD1. In germline, CDR1 is MGHRA, CDR2 YSYEKL. This CDR3 has 15 amino acids. V gave up 2 bases and J gave up 5 bases; unmatched junction bases: 4.